The 6 T cell receptor beta chains below were found in one sample sequenced in a study of T cells in Graves' hyperthyroidism and ophthalmopathy. The TCR beta CDR3 regions underwent amplification using RNA transcripts as the source. A set of HTBI primers served as the primers for a first-round RT-PCR of the TCR CDR3. MiXCR was run by TCRdb on the multiplex PCR reads, yielding one entry per CDR3 protein. The sample has about 52,000 distinct CDR3 sequences, roughly half seen once. Sequencing was performed on blood. The receptor source for this set is a woman in her 50s with Graves' ophthalmopathy.

The chain employs TRBV7-6 and TRBJ2-3; 7 bases are a match to TRBD1. Unmatched junction bases numbered 4, after V lost 1 base and J lost 6 bases. In germline, CDR1 is SGHVS, CDR2 FNYEAQ. This CDR3 spans 14 amino acids. For the CDR3, the DNA is TGTGCCAGCAGCTTAGACAGGGGTGGCGATACGCAGTATTTT. Translation gives CASSLDRGGDTQYF.

This clonotype was seen repeatedly, ten times or more. The V and J genes are TRBV29-1 and TRBJ2-1; possible D gene TRBD2, 7 bases. V was trimmed by 2 bases and J by 9 bases, leaving 20 bases between them. CDR3 length: 15 residues. In germline, CDR1 is SQVTM, CDR2 ANQGSEA. CDR3 coding DNA: TGCAGCGTTGAAAGGGGGGAGAGGGGAGGGAGTGAGCAGTTCTTC. This codes for CSVERGERGGSEQFF.

The genes are TRBV20-1 and TRBJ2-3; the D call may be TRBD1 or TRBD2 (5 bases each). This CDR3 is 15 amino acids long. CDR1 DFQATT and CDR2 SNEGSKA come from the germline V gene (reference sequence). The V and J ends lost 0 bases and 2 bases respectively, with 12 bases between them. CDR3 coding DNA: TGCAGTGCTAGAGAGGGGGAAGGCTTCACAGATACGCAGTATTTT. This encodes CSAREGEGFTDTQYF.

This clonotype was recorded a few times. This rearrangement joins TRBV6-5 to TRBJ2-7, with D maybe TRBD2 (6 bases). CDR1 and CDR2 (germline): MNHEY, SVGAGI. CDR3 length equals 13 residues. The germline V and J ends were trimmed by 2 bases and 6 bases, with 11 bases remaining between them. The CDR3 protein is CASSYGEVGEQYF. The DNA of the CDR3 is TGTGCCAGCAGTTACGGGGAGGTAGGCGAGCAGTACTTC.

The chain joins TRBV10-3 to TRBJ2-3, with 7 bases lining up with TRBD1. Germline V lookup: CDR1 ENHRY, CDR2 SYGVKD. This CDR3 has 14 amino acids. The V segment lost 6 bases and the J segment 2 bases; nucleotides outside the gene matches: 5. CDR3 DNA: TGTGCCATCAGCGAAGGGGGCTACACAGATACGCAGTATTTT. Protein product: CAISEGGYTDTQYF.

The V call is TRBV10-1, the J call TRBJ1-2, with TRBD1 matching 8 bases. The V gene end was trimmed by 4 bases and the J gene end by 4 bases; junction bases not matched to a gene: 5. The germline CDR1 and CDR2 sequences are WNHNN and SYGVQD (reference sequence). The CDR3 length is 14 residues. DNA of the CDR3: TGCGCCAGCAGTGGGGGGACAGGTACCTATGGCTACACCTTC. Its translation is CASSGGTGTYGYTF.